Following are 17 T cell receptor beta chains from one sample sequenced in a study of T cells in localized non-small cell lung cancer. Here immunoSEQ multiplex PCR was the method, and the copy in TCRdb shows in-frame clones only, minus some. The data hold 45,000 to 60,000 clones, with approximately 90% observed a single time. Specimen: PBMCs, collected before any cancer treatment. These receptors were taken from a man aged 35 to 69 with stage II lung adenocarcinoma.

CDR3 sequence: CASSLLGAGAMDTEAFF. The CDR3 DNA reads as TGTGCCAGCAGTTTATTAGGTGCAGGGGCGATGGACACTGAAGCTTTCTTT. The chain carries TRBV27 and TRBJ1-1; D is possibly TRBD1 (6 bases). The CDR3 sequence is 17 residues long. Trimming took 1 base from V and 3 from J, leaving 18 bases between them. CDR1 is MNHEY, CDR2 SMNVEV, per germline (reference sequence).

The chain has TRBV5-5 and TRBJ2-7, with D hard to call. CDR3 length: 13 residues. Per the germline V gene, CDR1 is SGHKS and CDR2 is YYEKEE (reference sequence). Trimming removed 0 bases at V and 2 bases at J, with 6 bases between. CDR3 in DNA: TGTGCCAGCAGCTTGGAGAGAACCTACGAGCAGTACTTC. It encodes CASSLERTYEQYF.

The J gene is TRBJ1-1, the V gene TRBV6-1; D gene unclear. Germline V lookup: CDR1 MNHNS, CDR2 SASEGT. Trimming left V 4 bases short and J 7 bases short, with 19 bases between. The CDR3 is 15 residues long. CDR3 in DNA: TGTGCCAGCAGTGGTCGAATAAAAGCGAATAATGAAGCTTTCTTT. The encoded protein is CASSGRIKANNEAFF.

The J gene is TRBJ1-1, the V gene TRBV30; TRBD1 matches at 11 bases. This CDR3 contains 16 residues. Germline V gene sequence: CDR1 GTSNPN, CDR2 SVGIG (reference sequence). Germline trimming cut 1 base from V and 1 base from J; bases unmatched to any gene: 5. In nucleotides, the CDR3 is TGTGCCTGGAGTGCCTGGACAGGGGGCCCGAACACTGAAGCTTTCTTT. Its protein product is CAWSAWTGGPNTEAFF. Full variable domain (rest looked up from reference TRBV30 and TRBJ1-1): SQTIHQWPATLVQPVGSPLSLECTVEGTSNPNLYWYRQAAGRGLQLLFYSVGIGQISSEVPQNLSASRPQDRQFILSSKKLLLSDSGFYLCAWSAWTGGPNTEAFFGQGTRLTVV.

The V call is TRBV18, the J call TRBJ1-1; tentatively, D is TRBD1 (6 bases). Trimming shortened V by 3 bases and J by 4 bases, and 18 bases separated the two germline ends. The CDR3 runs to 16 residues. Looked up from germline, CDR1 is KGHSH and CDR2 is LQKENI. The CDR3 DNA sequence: TGTGCCAGCTCACCCACCTCCCCGGGGGCGGGCACTGAAGCTTTCTTT. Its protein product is CASSPTSPGAGTEAFF.

CDR3 protein: CASSFFGTGGWDQPQHF. The CDR3 DNA reads as TGTGCCAGCAGCTTCTTCGGGACAGGGGGTTGGGATCAGCCCCAGCATTTT. This chain links TRBV5-6 with TRBJ1-5; the match to TRBD1 covers 11 bases. The germline CDR1 and CDR2 sequences are SGHDT and YYEEEE. The CDR3 runs 17 residues. V was pared by 2 bases and J by 5 bases, with 9 bases of the junction left unmatched. The full variable domain, its missing parts supplied by reference TRBV5-6 and TRBJ1-5, is DAGVTQSPTHLIKTRGQQVTLRCSPKSGHDTVSWYQQALGQGPQFIFQYYEEEERQRGNFPDRFSGHQFPNYSSELNVNALLLGDSALYLCASSFFGTGGWDQPQHFGDGTRLSIL.

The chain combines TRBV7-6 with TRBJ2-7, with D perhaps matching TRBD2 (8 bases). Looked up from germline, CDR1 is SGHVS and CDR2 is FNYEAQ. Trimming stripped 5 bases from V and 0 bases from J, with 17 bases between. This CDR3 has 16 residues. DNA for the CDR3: TGTGCCAGCAGCCGACCGCGGGGGGACAGCTCCTACGAGCAGTACTTC. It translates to CASSRPRGDSSYEQYF.

CDR3 amino acids: CASSQGQGGTSYEQYF. The CDR3 DNA is TGCGCCAGCAGCCAAGGACAGGGGGGCACGTCCTACGAGCAGTACTTC. The chain recombines TRBV4-1 with TRBJ2-7; 9 bases are shared with TRBD1. The CDR3 spans 16 residues. From germline, CDR1 is MGHRA and CDR2 YSYEKL. Trimming at V came to 1 base and at J to 1 base, leaving 5 bases not matched to a gene.

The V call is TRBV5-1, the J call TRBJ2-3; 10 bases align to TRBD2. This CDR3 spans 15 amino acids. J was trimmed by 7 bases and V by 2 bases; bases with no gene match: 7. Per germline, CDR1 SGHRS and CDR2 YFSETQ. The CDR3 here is CASSFSGGFDYTQYF. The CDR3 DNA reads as TGCGCCAGCAGCTTTAGCGGGGGGTTTGATTATACGCAGTATTTT.

CDR3 loop: CASSFVQGDYGYTF. CDR3 DNA: TGTGCCAGCAGCTTTGTACAGGGGGACTATGGCTACACCTTC. The rearrangement links TRBV12-1 to TRBJ1-2; whether TRBD1, the table's D call, matches the DNA was not checked. TRBV12-1 represents a pseudogene. CDR3 length equals 14 residues.

CDR3 DNA: TGTGCCAGCAGCTTATTATGGGGAGGGGAGGATCTAAGCAATCAGCCCCAGCATTTT. Translating gives CASSLLWGGEDLSNQPQHF. The rearrangement uses TRBV7-8 and TRBJ1-5, with D tentatively TRBD1 (5 bases). Deletions cut 2 bases from V and 1 base from J, with 21 bases between. The V gene's germline CDR1 is SGHVS and CDR2 FQNEAQ. The CDR3 is made up of 19 amino acids.

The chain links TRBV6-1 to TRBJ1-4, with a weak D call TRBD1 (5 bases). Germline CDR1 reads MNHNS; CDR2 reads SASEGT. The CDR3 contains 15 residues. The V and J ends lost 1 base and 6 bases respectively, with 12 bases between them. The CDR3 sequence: CASSEVRAGDEKLFF. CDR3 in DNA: TGTGCCAGCAGTGAAGTTAGAGCGGGGGATGAAAAACTGTTTTTT.

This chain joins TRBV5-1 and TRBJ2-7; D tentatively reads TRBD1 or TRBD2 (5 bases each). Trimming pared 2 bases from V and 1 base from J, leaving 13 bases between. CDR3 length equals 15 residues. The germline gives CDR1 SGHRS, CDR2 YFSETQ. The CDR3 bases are TGCGCCAGCAGCTTACGAAGGGGAGCTTCCTACGAGCAGTACTTC. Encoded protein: CASSLRRGASYEQYF.

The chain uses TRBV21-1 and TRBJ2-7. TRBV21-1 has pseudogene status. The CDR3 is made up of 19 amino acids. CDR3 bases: TGTGCCAGCAGACACCTGGGGTCCCGGGGTAGGGGAGACTCCTACGAGCAGTACTTC. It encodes CASRHLGSRGRGDSYEQYF.

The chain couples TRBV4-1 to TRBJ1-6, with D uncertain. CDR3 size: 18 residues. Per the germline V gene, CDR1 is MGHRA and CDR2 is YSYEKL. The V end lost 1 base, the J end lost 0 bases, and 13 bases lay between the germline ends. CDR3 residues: CASSQVFDSSSYNSPLHF. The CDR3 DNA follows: TGCGCCAGCAGCCAAGTCTTTGACTCCAGCTCCTATAATTCACCCCTCCACTTT.

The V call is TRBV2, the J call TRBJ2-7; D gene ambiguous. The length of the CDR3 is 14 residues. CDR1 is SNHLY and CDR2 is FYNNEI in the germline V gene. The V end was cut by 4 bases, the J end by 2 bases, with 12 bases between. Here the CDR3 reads CASSGGQVPYEQYV. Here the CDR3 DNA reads TGTGCCAGCAGTGGCGGCCAGGTACCCTACGAGCAGTACGTC.

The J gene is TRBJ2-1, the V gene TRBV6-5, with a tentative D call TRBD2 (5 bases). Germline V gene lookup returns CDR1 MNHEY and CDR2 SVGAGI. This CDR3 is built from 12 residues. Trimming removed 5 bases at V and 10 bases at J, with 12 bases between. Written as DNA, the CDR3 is TGTGCCAGCAGTCCTCGGGTAGCGGAGCAGTTCTTC. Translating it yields CASSPRVAEQFF.